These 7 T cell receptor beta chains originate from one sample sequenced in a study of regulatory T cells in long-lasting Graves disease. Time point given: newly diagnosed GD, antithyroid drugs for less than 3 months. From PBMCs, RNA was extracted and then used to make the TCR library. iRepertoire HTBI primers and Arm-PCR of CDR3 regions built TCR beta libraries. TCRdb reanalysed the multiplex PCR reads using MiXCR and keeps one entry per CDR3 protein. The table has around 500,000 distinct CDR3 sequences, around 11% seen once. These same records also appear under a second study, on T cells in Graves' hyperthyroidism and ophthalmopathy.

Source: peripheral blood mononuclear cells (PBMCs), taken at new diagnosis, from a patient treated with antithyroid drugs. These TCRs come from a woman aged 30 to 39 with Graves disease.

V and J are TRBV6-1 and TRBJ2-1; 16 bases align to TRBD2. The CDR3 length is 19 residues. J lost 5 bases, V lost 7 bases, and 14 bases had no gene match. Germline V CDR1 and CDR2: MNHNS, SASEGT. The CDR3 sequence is CASNTGTSGRAWVNNEQFF. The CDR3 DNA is TGTGCCAGCAACACCGGGACTAGCGGGAGGGCCTGGGTGAACAATGAGCAGTTCTTC.

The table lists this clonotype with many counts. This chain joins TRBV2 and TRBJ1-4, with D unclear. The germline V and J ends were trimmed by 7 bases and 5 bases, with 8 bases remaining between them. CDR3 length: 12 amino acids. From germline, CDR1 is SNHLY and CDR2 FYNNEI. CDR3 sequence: CASTRSNEKLFF. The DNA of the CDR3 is TGTGCCAGCACACGGTCAAATGAAAAACTGTTTTTT.

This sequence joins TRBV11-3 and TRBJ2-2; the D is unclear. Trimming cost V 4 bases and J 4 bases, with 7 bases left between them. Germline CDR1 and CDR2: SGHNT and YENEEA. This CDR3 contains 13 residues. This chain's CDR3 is CASSSRPTGELFF. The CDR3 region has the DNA TGTGCCAGCAGCTCCCGACCCACCGGGGAGCTGTTTTTT.

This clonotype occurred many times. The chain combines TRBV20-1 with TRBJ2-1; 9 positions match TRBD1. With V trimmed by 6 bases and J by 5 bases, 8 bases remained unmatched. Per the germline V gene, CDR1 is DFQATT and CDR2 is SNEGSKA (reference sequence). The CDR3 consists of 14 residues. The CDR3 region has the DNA TGCAGTGCCAGGACAGGGGACCCAGACAATGAGCAGTTCTTC. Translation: CSARTGDPDNEQFF.

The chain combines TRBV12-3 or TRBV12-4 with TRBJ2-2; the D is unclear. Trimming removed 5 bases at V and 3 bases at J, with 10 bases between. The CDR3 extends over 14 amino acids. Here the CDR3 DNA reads TGTGCCAGCAGTCCGCGACTCTACACCGGGGAGCTGTTTTTT. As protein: CASSPRLYTGELFF.

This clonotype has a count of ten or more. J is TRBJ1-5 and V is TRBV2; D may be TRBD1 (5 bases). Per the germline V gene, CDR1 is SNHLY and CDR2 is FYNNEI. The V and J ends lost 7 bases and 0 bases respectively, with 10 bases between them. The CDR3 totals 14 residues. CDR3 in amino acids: CASTRDVSNQPQHF. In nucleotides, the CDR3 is TGTGCCAGCACCCGGGACGTTAGCAATCAGCCCCAGCATTTT.

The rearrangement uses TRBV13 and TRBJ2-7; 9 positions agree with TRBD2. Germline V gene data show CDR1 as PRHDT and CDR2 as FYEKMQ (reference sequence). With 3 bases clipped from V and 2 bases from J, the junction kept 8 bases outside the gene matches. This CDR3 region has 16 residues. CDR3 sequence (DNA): TGTGCCAGCAGCTTCTCCCTGGGACTAGCAGCCTACGAGCAGTACTTC. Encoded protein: CASSFSLGLAAYEQYF.